This TCR beta chain is drawn from a study of shared clonotypes between healthy human individuals. Here immunoSEQ multiplex PCR was the method, and the copy in TCRdb shows in-frame clones only, minus some. The sample lists hundreds of thousands of clones, more than 75% occurring once. The CDR3 spans 15 residues. The germline V gene encodes CDR1 MGHRA and CDR2 YSYEKL. V lost 0 bases to trimming and J lost 5 bases, with 13 bases between them. Study conclusions and caveats: Sampling included only blood; tissue repertoires likely differ.

Details on this clone: What it binds is not known.

The clonotype originates from a man between 18 and 35 years old in good health. The rearrangement links TRBV4-1 to TRBJ1-1; D unresolved. The sequencing input was memory CD8+ T cells sorted from blood. Subset noted: CD45RO+ cells pooled with CCR7-negative TemRA cells. CDR3 protein: CASSQDPRHPTEAFF. CDR3 nucleotide sequence: TGCGCCAGCAGCCAAGATCCTCGACACCCTACTGAAGCTTTCTTT.